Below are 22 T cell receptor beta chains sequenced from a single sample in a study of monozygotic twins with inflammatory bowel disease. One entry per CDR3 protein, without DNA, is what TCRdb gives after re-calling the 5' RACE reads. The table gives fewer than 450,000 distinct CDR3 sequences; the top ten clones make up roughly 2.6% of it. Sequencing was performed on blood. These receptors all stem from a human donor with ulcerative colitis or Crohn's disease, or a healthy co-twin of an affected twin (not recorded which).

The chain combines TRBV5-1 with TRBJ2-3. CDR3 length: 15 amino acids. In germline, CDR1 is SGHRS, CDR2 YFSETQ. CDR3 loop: CASSLVQPSTDTQYF.

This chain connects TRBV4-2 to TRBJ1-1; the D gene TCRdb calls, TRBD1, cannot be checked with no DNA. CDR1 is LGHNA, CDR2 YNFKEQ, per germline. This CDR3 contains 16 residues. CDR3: CASSPPSGTGNTEAFF.

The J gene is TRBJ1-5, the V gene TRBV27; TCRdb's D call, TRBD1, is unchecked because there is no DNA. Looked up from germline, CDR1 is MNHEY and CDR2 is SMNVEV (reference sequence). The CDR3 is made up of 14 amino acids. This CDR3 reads CASSVQGAYQPQHF.

This CDR3 reads CASTLVGAAEKLFF. V and J are TRBV12-3 or TRBV12-4 and TRBJ1-4; the TCRdb call, TRBD1, lacks DNA for checking. The length of the CDR3 is 14 residues.

This chain's CDR3 is CSARGGTGGGQYF. The V and J genes are TRBV20-1 and TRBJ2-7; the D gene TCRdb calls, TRBD1, cannot be checked with no DNA. The germline V gene encodes CDR1 DFQATT and CDR2 SNEGSKA (reference sequence). The CDR3 contains 13 residues.

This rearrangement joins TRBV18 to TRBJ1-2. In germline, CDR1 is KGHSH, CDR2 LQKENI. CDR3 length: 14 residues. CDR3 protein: CASSPATANYGYTF.

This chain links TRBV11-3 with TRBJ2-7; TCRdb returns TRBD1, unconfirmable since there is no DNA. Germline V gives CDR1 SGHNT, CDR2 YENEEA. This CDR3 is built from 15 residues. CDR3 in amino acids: CASSLLWGEYYEQYF.

The chain's CDR3 is CATSRDRGDTQYF. The genes are TRBV15 and TRBJ2-3; TCRdb designates TRBD1, a call that cannot be tested without DNA. CDR3 length equals 13 residues. Germline-derived CDR1 and CDR2 are LNHNV and YYDKDF (reference sequence).

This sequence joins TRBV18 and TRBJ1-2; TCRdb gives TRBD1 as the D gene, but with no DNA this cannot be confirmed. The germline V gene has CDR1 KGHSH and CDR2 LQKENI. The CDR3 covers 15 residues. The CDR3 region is CASSPRDRVNYGYTF.

This CDR3 is CASSLEGRHSTDTQYF. The chain has TRBV5-5 and TRBJ2-3. The CDR3 runs 16 residues. Germline V gene sequence: CDR1 SGHKS, CDR2 YYEKEE (reference sequence).

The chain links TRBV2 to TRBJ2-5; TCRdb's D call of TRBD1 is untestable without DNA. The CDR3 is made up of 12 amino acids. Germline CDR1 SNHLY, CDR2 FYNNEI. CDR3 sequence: CAGRDRGETQYF. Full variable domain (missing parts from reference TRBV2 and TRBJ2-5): EPEVTQTPSHQVTQMGQEVILRCVPISNHLYFYWYRQILGQKVEFLVSFYNNEISEKSEIFDDQFSVERPDGSNFTLKIRSTKLEDSAMYFCAGRDRGETQYFGPGTRLLVL.

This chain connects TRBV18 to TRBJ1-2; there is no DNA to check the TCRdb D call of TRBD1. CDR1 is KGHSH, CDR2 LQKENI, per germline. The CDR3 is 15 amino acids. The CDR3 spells CASSPGGQYNYGYTF.

CDR3: CASSVETGTAYNEQFF. The V gene is TRBV9, the J gene TRBJ2-1; the D call of TRBD1 rests on TCRdb alone, since no DNA is present to check it. The V gene's germline CDR1 is SGDLS and CDR2 YYNGEE. This CDR3 region has 16 residues. The variable domain in full, completed from reference TRBV9 and TRBJ2-1, reads DSGVTQTPKHLITATGQRVTLRCSPRSGDLSVYWYQQSLDQGLQFLIQYYNGEERAKGNILERFSAQQFPDLHSELNLSSLELGDSALYFCASSVETGTAYNEQFFGPGTRLTVL.

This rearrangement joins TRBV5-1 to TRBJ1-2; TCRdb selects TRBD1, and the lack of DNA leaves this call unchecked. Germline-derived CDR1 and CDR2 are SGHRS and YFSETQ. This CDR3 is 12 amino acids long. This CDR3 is CASSLEGDGYTF.

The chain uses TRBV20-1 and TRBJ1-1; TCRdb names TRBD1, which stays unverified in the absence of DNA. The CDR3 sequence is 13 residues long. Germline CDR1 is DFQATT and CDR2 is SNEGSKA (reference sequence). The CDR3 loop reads CSAFRTGNTEAFF.

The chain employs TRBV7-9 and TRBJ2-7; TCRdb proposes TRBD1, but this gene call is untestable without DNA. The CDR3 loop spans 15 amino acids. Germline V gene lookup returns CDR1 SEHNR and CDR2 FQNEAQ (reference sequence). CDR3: CASSAPGTGSREQYF. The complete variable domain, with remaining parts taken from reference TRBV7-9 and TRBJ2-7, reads DTGVSQNPRHKITKRGQNVTFRCDPISEHNRLYWYRQTLGQGPEFLTYFQNEAQLEKSRLLSDRFSAERPKGSFSTLEIQRTEQGDSAMYLCASSAPGTGSREQYFGPGTRLTVT.

CDR3 residues: CASSLGGAGSGGTDTQYF. The rearrangement uses TRBV5-1 and TRBJ2-3; TCRdb gives TRBD1 as the D gene, but with no DNA this cannot be confirmed. Germline V CDR1 and CDR2: SGHRS, YFSETQ. This CDR3 has 18 residues.

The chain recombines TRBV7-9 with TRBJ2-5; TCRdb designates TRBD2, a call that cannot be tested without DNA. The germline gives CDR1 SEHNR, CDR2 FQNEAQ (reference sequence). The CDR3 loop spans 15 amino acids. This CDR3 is CASSFVSGGKETQYF.

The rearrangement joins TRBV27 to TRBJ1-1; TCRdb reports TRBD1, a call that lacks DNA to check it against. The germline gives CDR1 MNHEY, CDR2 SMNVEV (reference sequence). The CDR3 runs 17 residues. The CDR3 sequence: CASSSPGRGKINTEAFF.

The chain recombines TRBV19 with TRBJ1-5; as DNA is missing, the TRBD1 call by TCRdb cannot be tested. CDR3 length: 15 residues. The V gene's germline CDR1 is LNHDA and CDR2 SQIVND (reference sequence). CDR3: CASSILTRVHQPQHF.

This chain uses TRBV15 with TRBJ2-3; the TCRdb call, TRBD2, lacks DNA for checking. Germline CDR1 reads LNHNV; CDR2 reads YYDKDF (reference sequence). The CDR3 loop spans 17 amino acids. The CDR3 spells CATSRATGSRPTDTQYF. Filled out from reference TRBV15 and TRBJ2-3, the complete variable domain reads DAMVIQNPRYQVTQFGKPVTLSCSQTLNHNVMYWYQQKSSQAPKLLFHYYDKDFNNEADTPDNFQSRRPNTSFCFLDIRSPGLGDTAMYLCATSRATGSRPTDTQYFGPGTRLTVL.

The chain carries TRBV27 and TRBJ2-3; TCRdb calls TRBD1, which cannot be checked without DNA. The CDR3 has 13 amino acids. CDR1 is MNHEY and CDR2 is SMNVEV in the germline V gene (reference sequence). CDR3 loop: CASSSGGLYTQYF.